The source of this T cell receptor (beta chain) is a study of T cell responses to AZD1222 COVID-19 vaccine (TCRdb year 2021). Regarding the research as a whole: AZD1222 recipients with second doses at about 4 weeks or about 12 weeks were pooled, because spike-specific TCR depth and breadth did not differ between schedules. A total of just over 230 trial participants underwent TCR sequencing, of whom 200 to 220 received two doses of AZD1222 and about 25 received two doses of the MenACWY control vaccine. Trial participants were enrolled by age into subgroups of 18-55, 56-69 and 70-plus years, and 148, 28 and 57 TCR-sequenced participants, respectively, were included in these subgroups.

About this clone itself: The antigen this receptor binds is unknown. Per-nucleotide qualities are absent, and no much larger clonotype sits a single base away.

Per the germline V gene (reference sequence), PRHDT is the CDR1 and FYEKMQ is the CDR2. The CDR3, from cysteine to phenylalanine, totals 15 residues. Only the CDR3 region is kept as DNA, spanning 45 bases read in frame from base 1. Deletion took 4 bases off V and 1 base off J, with a span of 10 bases between the germline ends. What the authors observed across the whole study: Most participants were white British and females outnumbered males, and the authors suggested that clonal diversity may have been underestimated. Because no day 14 peak-response samples were available, the repertoires could be characterized only after the peak T cell response. The whole spike protein was spanned by vaccine-associated CD4 TCRs, and dominant responses were seen in regions 160-218 and 743-854. Nearly half of unique spike-specific TCRs reportedly recognized epitopes outside regions mutated in the B.1.351 and B.1.1.7 variants. Spike-specific TCR breadth and depth rose significantly after two AZD1222 doses compared with day 0 and with MenACWY recipients. Conclusions about previously exposed vaccinees were limited because only a handful of AZD1222 recipients were SARS-CoV-2 seropositive at baseline. The 56-69-year group was small, and its depth increase did not reach significance, likely because of low power.

The CDR3 regions of human TCRbeta chains were subjected to immunosequencing. The authors' pipeline ran thus. Repertoire TCRs were matched against a reference library of SARS-CoV-2-specific TCRs generated with the MIRA antigen-specificity platform. Breadth was defined as the fraction of unique TCRs that were SARS-CoV-2-associated. Depth was defined as the fraction of total T cells that were SARS-CoV-2-associated. Using the MIRA data, each spike-specific TCR was assigned both to the spike region to which the TCR was reactive and to a CD4 or CD8 class. Log10-transformed breadth and depth values were compared by one-way ANOVA with Sidak's multiple comparisons tests. TCRdb holds this immuneACCESS table with in-frame rearrangements only. Some clones are missing; in checked studies, unresolved V genes explain under half, and the rest has no known cause. Clonal size and the V and J genes are those of that table, whereas D and trimming came from the DNA. Within this sample are 90,000 to 150,000 clones, with over 75% of them counted one time only. The top ten clones comprise about 1.2% of the sample.

This specimen's time point label, per the study, means: baseline before first vaccination. Vaccinee samples came from UK trials COV001 and COV002, including a single-blind randomized controlled phase 2/3 trial of AZD1222 (ChAdOx1 nCoV-19) in healthy adults. Trial participant PBMC samples were collected at day 0 and day 28 after the second dose for TCRbeta chain sequencing. The chain was built from TRBV13 and TRBJ2-2; the D gene lacks a confident call. This sequence originates from an adult in good health. The source material was peripheral blood, sampled on day 0 of AZD1222 vaccination. The DNA sequence is given as TGTGCCAGCAGCTCGCGATACCGGAACACCGGGGAGCTGTTTTTT. Its protein reads: CASSSRYRNTGELFF.